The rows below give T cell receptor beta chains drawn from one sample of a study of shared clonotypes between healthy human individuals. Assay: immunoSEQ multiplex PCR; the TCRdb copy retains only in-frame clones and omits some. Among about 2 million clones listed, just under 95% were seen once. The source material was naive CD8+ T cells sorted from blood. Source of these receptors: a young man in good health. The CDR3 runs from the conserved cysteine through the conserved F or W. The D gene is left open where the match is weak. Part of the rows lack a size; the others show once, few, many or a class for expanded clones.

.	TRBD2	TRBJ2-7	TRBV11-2	TGTGCCAGCAGTTACTCTAGCGGAGACTCCTACGAGCAGTACTTC	CASSYSSGDSYEQYF
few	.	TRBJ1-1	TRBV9	TGTGCCAGCAGCGTAGGGGGCTACACTGAAGCTTTCTTT	CASSVGGYTEAFF
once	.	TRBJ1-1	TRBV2	TGTGCCAGCAAACCGGGACATTCAAGCACTGAAGCTTTCTTT	CASKPGHSSTEAFF
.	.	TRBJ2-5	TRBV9	TGTGCCAGCAGCGACATAAATGAGGAGACCCAGTACTTC	CASSDINEETQYF
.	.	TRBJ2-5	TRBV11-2	TGTGCCAGCAGCCCAGGGGAACGGGAGACCCAGTACTTC	CASSPGERETQYF
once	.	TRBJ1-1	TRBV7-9	TGTGCCAGCAGCTTAGGTGGGGGGGCGCCAGAAGCTTTCTTT	CASSLGGGAPEAFF
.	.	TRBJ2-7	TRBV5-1	TGCGCCAGCAGCCACTCTTCAGGGGAGGATAGCTACGAGCAGTACTTC	CASSHSSGEDSYEQYF
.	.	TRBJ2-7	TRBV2	TGTGCCAGCAACCTGGGCTCCTACGAGCAGTACTTC	CASNLGSYEQYF
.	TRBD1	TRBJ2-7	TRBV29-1	TGCAGCGCTCGGACAGGGGAAGGCTACGAGCAGTACTTC	CSARTGEGYEQYF
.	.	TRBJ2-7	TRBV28	TGTGCCAGCAGTCTGACAAACTACGAGCAGTACTTC	CASSLTNYEQYF
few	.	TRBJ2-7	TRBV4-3	TGCGCCAGCAGCCAAGATCGGGCCTACGAGCAGTACTTC	CASSQDRAYEQYF
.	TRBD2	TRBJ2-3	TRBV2	TGTGCCAGCAGTGAAGTAGGACTAGTTGGCACAGATACGCAGTATTTT	CASSEVGLVGTDTQYF
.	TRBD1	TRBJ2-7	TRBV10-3	TGTGCCATCAGTCCCGCCTGGGGGACAGAATCGGCCTACGAGCAGTACTTC	CAISPAWGTESAYEQYF
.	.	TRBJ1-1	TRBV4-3	TGCGCCAGCAGCCAAGATGTTCGGCAAATGAACACTGAAGCTTTCTTT	CASSQDVRQMNTEAFF
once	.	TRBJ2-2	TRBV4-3	TGCGCCAGCAGCCAAGTCGGAGTTGCCGGGGAGCTGTTTTTT	CASSQVGVAGELFF
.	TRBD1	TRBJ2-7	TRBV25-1	TGTGCCAGCAGTGAATTCACGGACAGGGGGATCCACGAGCAGTACTTC	CASSEFTDRGIHEQYF
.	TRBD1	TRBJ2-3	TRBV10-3	TGTGCCATCAGTGACAGGGGGATTAGCACAGATACGCAGTATTTT	CAISDRGISTDTQYF
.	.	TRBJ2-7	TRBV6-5	TGTGCCAGCAGTGGGGGTCTTTCCTACGAGCAGTACTTC	CASSGGLSYEQYF
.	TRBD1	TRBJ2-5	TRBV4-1	TGCGCCAGCAGCCAACCCGGGACAGGGGGAGGAGAGACCCAGTACTTC	CASSQPGTGGGETQYF
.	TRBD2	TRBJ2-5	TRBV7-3	TGTGCCAGCAGCTTATCCGGGACTAGCGGGGAAGAGACCCAGTACTTC	CASSLSGTSGEETQYF
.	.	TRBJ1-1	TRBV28	TGTGCCAGCAGTTTAGTAACTTTATGGGGTGAAGCTTTCTTT	CASSLVTLWGEAFF
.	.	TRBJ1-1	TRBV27	TGTGCCAGCAGTACAGGGTCCCTGAACACTGAAGCTTTCTTT	CASSTGSLNTEAFF
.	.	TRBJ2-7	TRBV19	TGTGCCAGTAGTAGCGACTCCTACGAGCAGTACTTC	CASSSDSYEQYF
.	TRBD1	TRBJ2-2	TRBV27	TGTGCCAGCAGTCCCGAAGACAGGGTCACCGGGGAGCTGTTTTTT	CASSPEDRVTGELFF
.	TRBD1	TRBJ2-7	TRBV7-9	TGTGCCAGCAGCTCTCCTGGGGGACAGGGCTACGAGCAGTACTTC	CASSSPGGQGYEQYF
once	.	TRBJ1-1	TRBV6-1	TGTGCCAGCAGTGAAGCAGTCTCAGTGAACACTGAAGCTTTCTTT	CASSEAVSVNTEAFF
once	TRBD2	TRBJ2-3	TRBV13	TGTGCCAGCAGCTTAGAAGCGGGGGCAGATACGCAGTATTTT	CASSLEAGADTQYF
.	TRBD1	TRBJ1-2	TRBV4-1	TGCGCCAGCAGCCCCCTTTCAGGGGGTCCCGACTATGGCTACACCTTC	CASSPLSGGPDYGYTF
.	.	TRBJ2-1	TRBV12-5	TGTGCTAGTGGTGACTTTAGCTCCTACAATGAGCAGTTCTTC	CASGDFSSYNEQFF
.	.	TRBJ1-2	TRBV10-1	TGCGCCAGCAGTGAAGGTGTTGGCTATGGCTACACCTTC	CASSEGVGYGYTF
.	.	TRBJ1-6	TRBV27	TGTGCCAGTACGGACTATAATTCACCCCTCCACTTT	CASTDYNSPLHF
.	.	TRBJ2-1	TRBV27	TGTGCCAGCAGTTTAATGGGGAGGCCCCTCAATGAGCAGTTCTTC	CASSLMGRPLNEQFF
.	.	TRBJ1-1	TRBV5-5	TGTGCCAGCAGCACGGACACTGACCCTGAAGCTTTCTTT	CASSTDTDPEAFF
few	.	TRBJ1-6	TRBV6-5	TGTGCCAGCAGTTACGGGGGGGGGTATTCACCCCTCCACTTT	CASSYGGGYSPLHF
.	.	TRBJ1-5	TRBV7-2	TGTGCCAGCAGCTTAACCATGGGCGATCAGCCCCAGCATTTT	CASSLTMGDQPQHF
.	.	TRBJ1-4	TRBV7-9	TGTGCCAGCAGCTTAGCAGGGGCAGCTAATGAAAAACTGTTTTTT	CASSLAGAANEKLFF
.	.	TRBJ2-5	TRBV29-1	TGCAGCGTTGAAGATTGGACCGGAGAGACCCAGTACTTC	CSVEDWTGETQYF
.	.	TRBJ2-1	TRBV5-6	TGTGCCAGCAGCTTGGGCGGAGGCTCCTACAATGAGCAGTTCTTC	CASSLGGGSYNEQFF
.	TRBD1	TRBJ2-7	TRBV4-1	TGCGCCAGCAGCCAAGGCAAACAGGGGTCCTACGAGCAGTACTTC	CASSQGKQGSYEQYF
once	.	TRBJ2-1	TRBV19	TGTGCCAGTAGTGGGACCGGAATTGGGAATGAGCAGTTCTTC	CASSGTGIGNEQFF
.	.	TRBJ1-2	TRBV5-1	TGCGCCAGCAGCTTCGCGGGGGGCTATGGCTACACCTTC	CASSFAGGYGYTF
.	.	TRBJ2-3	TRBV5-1	TGCGCCAGCAGCCCCGTTAGCGGAGATACGCAGTATTTT	CASSPVSGDTQYF
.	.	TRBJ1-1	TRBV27	.	CASSFLENTEAFF